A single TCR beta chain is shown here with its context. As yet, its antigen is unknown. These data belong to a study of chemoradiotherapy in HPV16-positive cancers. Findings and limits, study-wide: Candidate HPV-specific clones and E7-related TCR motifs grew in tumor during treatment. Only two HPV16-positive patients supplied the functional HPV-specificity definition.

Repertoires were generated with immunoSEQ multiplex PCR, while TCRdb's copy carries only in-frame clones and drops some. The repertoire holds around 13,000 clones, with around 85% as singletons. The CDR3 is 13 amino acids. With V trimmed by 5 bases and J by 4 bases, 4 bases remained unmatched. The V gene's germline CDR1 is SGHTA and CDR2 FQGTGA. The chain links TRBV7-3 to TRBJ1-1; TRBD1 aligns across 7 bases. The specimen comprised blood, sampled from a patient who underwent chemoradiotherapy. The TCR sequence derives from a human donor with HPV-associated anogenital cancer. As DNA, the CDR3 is TGTGCCAGCAGCCCCGGACAGGCCACTGAAGCTTTCTTT. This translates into CASSPGQATEAFF. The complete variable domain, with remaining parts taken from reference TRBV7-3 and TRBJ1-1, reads GAGVSQTPSNKVTEKGKYVELRCDPISGHTALYWYRQSLGQGPEFLIYFQGTGAADDSGLPNDRFFAVRPEGSVSTLKIQRTERGDSAVYLCASSPGQATEAFFGQGTRLTVV.